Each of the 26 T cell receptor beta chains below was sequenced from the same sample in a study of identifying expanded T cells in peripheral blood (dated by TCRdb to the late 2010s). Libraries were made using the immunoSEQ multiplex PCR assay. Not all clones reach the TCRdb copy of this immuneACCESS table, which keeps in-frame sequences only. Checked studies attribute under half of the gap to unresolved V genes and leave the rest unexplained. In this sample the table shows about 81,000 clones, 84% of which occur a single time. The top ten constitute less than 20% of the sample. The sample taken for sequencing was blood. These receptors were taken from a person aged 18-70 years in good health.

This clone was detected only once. This CDR3 reads CASRITLGQGSDGYTF. The CDR3 DNA is TGTGCCAGCAGAATAACATTGGGACAGGGTTCGGATGGCTACACCTTC. J is TRBJ1-2 and V is TRBV28; TRBD1 matches at 9 bases. This CDR3 region has 16 residues. With V trimmed by 6 bases and J by 6 bases, 14 bases remained unmatched. Germline CDR1 MDHEN, CDR2 SYDVKM.

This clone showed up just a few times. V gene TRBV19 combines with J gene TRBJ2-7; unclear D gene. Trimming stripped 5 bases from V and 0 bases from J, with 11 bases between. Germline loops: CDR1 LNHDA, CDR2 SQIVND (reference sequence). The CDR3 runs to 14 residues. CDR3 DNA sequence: TGTGCCAGTAGTCCCGGCCAGGCCTCCTACGAGCAGTACTTC. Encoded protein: CASSPGQASYEQYF.

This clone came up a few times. CDR3 region: CAISEATSGFTDTQYF. CDR3 nucleotides: TGTGCCATCAGTGAGGCGACTAGCGGGTTCACAGATACGCAGTATTTT. The chain employs TRBV10-3 and TRBJ2-3; 10 bases match TRBD2. This CDR3 is 16 amino acids long. In germline, CDR1 is ENHRY, CDR2 SYGVKD. J lost 2 bases, V lost 2 bases, and 4 bases had no gene match.

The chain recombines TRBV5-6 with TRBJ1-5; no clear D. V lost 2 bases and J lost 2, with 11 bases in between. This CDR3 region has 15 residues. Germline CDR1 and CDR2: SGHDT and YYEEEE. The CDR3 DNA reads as TGTGCCAGCAGCTTATTCGGGAATGGCAATCAGCCCCAGCATTTT. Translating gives CASSLFGNGNQPQHF.

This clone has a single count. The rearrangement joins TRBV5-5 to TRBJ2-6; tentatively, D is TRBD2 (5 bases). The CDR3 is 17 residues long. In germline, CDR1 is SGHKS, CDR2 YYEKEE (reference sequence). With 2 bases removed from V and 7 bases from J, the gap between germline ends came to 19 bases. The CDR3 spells CASSLNSRGVGANVLTF. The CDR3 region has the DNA TGTGCCAGCAGCTTAAATAGTCGGGGAGTAGGTGCCAACGTCCTGACTTTC.

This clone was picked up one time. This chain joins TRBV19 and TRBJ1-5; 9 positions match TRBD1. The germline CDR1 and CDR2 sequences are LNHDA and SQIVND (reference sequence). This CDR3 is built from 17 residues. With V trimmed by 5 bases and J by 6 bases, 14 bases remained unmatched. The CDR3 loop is CASSGTGGAGGAQPQHF. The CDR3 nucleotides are TGTGCCAGTAGTGGAACAGGGGGCGCGGGAGGGGCTCAGCCCCAGCATTTT.

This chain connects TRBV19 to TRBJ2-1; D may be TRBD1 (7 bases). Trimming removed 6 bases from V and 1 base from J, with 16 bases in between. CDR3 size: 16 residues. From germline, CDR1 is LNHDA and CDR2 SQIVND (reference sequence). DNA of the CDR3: TGTGCCAGTAGAAGGGGGCGGGACAGTTCCTACAATGAGCAGTTCTTC. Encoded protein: CASRRGRDSSYNEQFF.

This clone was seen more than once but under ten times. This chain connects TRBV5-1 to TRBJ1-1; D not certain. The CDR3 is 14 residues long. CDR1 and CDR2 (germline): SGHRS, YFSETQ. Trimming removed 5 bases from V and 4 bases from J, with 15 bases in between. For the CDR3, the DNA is TGCGCCAGCAGGATTTCAGGTTTAATCACTGAAGCTTTCTTT. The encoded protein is CASRISGLITEAFF.

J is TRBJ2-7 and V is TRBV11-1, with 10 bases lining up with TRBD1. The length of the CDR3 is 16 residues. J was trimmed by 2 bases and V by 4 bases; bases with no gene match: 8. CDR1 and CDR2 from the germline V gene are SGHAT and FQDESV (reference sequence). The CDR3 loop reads CASSSNRDRGTYEQYF. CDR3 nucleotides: TGTGCCAGCAGCTCCAACCGGGACAGGGGCACCTACGAGCAGTACTTC.

The CDR3 is CASSLNPDTEAFF. CDR3 DNA: TGCGCCAGCAGCTTGAATCCCGACACTGAAGCTTTCTTT. V is TRBV5-1 and J is TRBJ1-1; D is uncertain. Germline CDR1 and CDR2: SGHRS and YFSETQ. The CDR3 runs 13 residues. Trimming took 1 base from V and 3 from J, leaving 7 bases between them.

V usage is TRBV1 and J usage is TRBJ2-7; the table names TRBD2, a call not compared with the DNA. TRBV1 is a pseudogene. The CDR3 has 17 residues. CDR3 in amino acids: CTSSQDILGLPACEQYF. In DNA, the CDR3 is TGCACCAGCAGCCAAGATATTCTCGGACTCCCAGCGTGCGAGCAGTACTTC.

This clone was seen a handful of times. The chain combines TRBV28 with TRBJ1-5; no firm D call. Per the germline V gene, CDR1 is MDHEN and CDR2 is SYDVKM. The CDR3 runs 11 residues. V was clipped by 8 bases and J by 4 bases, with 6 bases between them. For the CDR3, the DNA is TGTGCCAGCTCGGGAAATCAGCCCCAGCATTTT. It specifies CASSGNQPQHF. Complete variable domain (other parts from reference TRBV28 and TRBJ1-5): DVKVTQSSRYLVKRTGEKVFLECVQDMDHENMFWYRQDPGLGLRLIYFSYDVKMKEKGDIPEGYSVSREKKERFSLILESASTNQTSMYLCASSGNQPQHFGDGTRLSIL.

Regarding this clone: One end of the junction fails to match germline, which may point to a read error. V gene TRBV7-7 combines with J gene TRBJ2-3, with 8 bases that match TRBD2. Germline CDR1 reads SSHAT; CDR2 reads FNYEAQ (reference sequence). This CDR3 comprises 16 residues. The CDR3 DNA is TGTGCTAGCAGCTTATCGATCACGGGAGGGGCAGATACGCAGTATTTT. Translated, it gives CASSLSITGGADTQYF.

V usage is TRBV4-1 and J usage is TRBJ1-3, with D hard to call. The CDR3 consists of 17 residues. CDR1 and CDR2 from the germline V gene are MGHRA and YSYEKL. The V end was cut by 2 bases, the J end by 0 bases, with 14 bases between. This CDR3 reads CASSQRAISRSGNTIYF. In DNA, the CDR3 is TGCGCCAGCAGCCAAAGGGCAATTAGCCGCTCTGGAAACACCATATATTTT.

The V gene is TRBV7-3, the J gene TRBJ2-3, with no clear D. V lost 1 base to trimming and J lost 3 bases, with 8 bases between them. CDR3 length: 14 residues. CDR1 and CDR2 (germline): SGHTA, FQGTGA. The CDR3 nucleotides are TGTGCCAGCAGCTTAAGGGGTGGGACAGATACGCAGTATTTT. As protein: CASSLRGGTDTQYF.

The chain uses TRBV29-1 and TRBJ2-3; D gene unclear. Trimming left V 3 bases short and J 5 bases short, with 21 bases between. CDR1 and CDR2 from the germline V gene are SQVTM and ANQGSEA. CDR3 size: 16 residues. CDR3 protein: CSVEVGLGSKIDTQYF. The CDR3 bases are TGCAGCGTTGAGGTGGGCCTGGGTAGCAAGATAGATACGCAGTATTTT.

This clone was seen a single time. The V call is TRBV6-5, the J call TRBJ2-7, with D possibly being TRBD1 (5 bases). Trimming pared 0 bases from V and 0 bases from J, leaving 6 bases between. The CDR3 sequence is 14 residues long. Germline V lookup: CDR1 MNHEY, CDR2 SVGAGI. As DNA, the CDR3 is TGTGCCAGCAGTTACTCGGACAACTCCTACGAGCAGTACTTC. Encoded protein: CASSYSDNSYEQYF.

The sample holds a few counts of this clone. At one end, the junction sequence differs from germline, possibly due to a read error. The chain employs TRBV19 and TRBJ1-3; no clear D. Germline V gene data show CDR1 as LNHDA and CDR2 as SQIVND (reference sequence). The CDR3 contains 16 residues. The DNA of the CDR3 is TGTGCCAGTATCCCCGGCCAGCCCTCCTCTGGGAACACCATATATTTT. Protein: CASIPGQPSSGNTIYF.

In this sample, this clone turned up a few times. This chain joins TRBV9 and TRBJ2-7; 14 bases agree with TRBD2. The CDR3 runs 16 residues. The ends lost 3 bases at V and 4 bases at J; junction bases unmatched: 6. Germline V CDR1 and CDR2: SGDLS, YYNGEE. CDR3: CASSEGGLAGEYEQYF. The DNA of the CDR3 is TGTGCCAGCAGCGAGGGGGGACTAGCGGGAGAGTACGAGCAGTACTTC.

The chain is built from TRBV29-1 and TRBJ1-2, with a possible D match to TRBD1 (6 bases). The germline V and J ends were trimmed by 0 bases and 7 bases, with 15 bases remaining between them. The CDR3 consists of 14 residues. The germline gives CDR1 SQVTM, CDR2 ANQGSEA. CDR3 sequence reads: CSVEDRGQGGGYTF. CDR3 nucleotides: TGCAGCGTTGAAGATCGGGGGCAGGGTGGTGGCTACACCTTC.

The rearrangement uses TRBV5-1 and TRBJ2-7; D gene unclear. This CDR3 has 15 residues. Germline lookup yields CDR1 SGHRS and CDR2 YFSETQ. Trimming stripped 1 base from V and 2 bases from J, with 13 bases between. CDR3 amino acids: CASSLNAGRPYEQYF. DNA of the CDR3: TGCGCCAGCAGCTTGAATGCAGGAAGGCCCTACGAGCAGTACTTC. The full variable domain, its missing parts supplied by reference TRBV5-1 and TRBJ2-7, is KAGVTQTPRYLIKTRGQQVTLSCSPISGHRSVSWYQQTPGQGLQFLFEYFSETQRNKGNFPGRFSGRQFSNSRSEMNVSTLELGDSALYLCASSLNAGRPYEQYFGPGTRLTVT.

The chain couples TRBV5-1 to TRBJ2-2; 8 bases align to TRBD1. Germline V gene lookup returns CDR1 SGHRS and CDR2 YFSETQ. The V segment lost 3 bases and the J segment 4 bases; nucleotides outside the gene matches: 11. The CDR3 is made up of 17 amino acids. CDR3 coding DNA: TGCGCCAGCAGCTGGACTGGACAGGGACGAGGCACCGGGGAGCTGTTTTTT. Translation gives CASSWTGQGRGTGELFF.

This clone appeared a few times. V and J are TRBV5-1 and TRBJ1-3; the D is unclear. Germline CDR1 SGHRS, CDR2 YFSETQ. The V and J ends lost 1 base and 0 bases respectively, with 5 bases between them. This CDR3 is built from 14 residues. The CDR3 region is CASSLHNSGNTIYF. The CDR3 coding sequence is TGCGCCAGCAGCTTGCACAACTCTGGAAACACCATATATTTT. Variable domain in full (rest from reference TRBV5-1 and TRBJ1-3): KAGVTQTPRYLIKTRGQQVTLSCSPISGHRSVSWYQQTPGQGLQFLFEYFSETQRNKGNFPGRFSGRQFSNSRSEMNVSTLELGDSALYLCASSLHNSGNTIYFGEGSWLTVV.

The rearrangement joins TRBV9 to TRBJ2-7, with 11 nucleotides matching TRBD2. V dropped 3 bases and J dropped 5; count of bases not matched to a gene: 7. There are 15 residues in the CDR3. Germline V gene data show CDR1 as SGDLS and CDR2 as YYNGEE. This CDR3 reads CASSALAGGYNEQYF. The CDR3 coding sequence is TGTGCCAGCAGCGCCTTAGCGGGAGGGTACAACGAGCAGTACTTC. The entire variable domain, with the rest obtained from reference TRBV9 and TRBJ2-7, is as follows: DSGVTQTPKHLITATGQRVTLRCSPRSGDLSVYWYQQSLDQGLQFLIQYYNGEERAKGNILERFSAQQFPDLHSELNLSSLELGDSALYFCASSALAGGYNEQYFGPGTRLTVT.

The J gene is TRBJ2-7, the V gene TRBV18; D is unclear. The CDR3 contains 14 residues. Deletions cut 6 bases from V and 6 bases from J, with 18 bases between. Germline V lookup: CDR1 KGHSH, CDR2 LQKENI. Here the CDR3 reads CASSPSGYLTEQYF. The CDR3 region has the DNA TGTGCCAGCTCTCCCTCGGGCTACCTCACCGAGCAGTACTTC.

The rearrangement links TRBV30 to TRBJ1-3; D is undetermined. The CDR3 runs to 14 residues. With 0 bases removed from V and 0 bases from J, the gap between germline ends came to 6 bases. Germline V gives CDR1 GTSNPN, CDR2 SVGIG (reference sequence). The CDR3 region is CAWSVAGSGNTIYF. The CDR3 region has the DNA TGTGCCTGGAGTGTTGCGGGCTCTGGAAACACCATATATTTT.